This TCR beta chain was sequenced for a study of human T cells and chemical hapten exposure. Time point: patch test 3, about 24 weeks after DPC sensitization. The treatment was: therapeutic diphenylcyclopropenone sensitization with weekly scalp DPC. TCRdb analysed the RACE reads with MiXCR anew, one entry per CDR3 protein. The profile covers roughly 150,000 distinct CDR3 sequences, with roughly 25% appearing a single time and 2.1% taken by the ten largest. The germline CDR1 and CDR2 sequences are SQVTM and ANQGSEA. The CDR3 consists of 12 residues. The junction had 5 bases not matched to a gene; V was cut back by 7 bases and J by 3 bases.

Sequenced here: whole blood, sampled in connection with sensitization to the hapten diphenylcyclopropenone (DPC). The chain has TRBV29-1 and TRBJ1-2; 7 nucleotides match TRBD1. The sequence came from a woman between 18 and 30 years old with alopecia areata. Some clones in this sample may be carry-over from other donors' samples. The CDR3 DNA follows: TGCAGCGCAGGACAGGCCTACTATGGCTACACCTTC. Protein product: CSAGQAYYGYTF.